This TCR beta chain is drawn from a study of blood T cell repertoires in COVID-19. This CDR3 spans 16 amino acids. The germline V and J ends were trimmed by 0 bases and 1 base, with 13 bases remaining between them. CDR1 and CDR2 (germline): MGHRA, YSYEKL. Method: immunoSEQ multiplex PCR; TCRdb's copy keeps in-frame clones and lacks some. The sample has fewer than 500,000 clones; over 65% are singletons. The chain employs TRBV4-1 and TRBJ2-7; no reliable D call. Source material: peripheral blood. This receptor was taken from a human donor with acute or convalescent COVID-19. The donor label of this sample is uncertain. As DNA, the CDR3 is TGCGCCAGCAGCCAAGAGGTTAAGGTGCGGTCCTACGAGCAGTACTTC. It specifies CASSQEVKVRSYEQYF.